This T cell receptor beta chain came from a study of blood T cells in healthy people across ages. Combining a sample-barcoded 5' primer with a J-beta primer mix, a second PCR ran for roughly 6 to 11 cycles. TCRdb reanalysed the 5' RACE reads using MiXCR and keeps one entry per CDR3 protein. The sample lists over 1,500,000 distinct CDR3 sequences; approximately 39% were seen once. This clonotype was detected only a few times. Its antigen remains unknown. Broader study findings: While age rose, TCR beta diversity per million T cells dropped in a roughly linear way.

The TCR originated in a human donor in good health. The sequenced sample was blood.

The CDR3 DNA reads TGTGCCAGCAGCCAAGAAGAACGACAGCTCTATGGCTACACCTTC. It encodes CASSQEERQLYGYTF. This chain links TRBV4-2 with TRBJ1-2; the D gene is possibly TRBD1 (5 bases). Germline CDR1 is LGHNA and CDR2 is YNFKEQ. Trimming removed 0 bases from V and 4 bases from J, with 12 bases in between. The CDR3 sequence is 15 residues long.